Listed below are T cell receptor beta chains from one sample, sequenced in a study of neoadjuvant nivolumab and ipilimumab in lung cancer. Profiling relied on immunoSEQ multiplex PCR, and the TCRdb table lists in-frame clones only, not all of them. The sample carries 30,000 to 35,000 clones, about 92% recorded once. The source was peripheral blood, collected after neoadjuvant nivolumab, alone or with ipilimumab, at or shortly before surgery. These receptors were collected from an adult with non-small cell lung cancer. CDR3s include the opening cysteine and the closing phenylalanine or tryptophan. The D gene is left open where the match is weak. Size values are once, few and many counts, or a class for expanded clones, and some rows have none.

V gene	CDR3 length	clone size	J gene	D gene	CDR3 protein	CDR3 DNA
TRBV11-3	14	NA	TRBJ2-1	NA	CASSPGSRGNEQFF	TGTGCCAGCAGCCCGGGATCCCGGGGGAATGAGCAGTTCTTC
TRBV7-3	15	NA	TRBJ2-1	TRBD2	CASSPGLAGGPEQFF	TGTGCCAGCAGCCCCGGACTAGCGGGAGGTCCTGAGCAGTTCTTC
TRBV6-1	17	NA	TRBJ2-1	TRBD1	CASSDARGDRGINEQFF	TGTGCCAGCAGTGATGCCAGGGGGGACAGGGGGATCAATGAGCAGTTCTTC
TRBV5-5	15	NA	TRBJ2-3	TRBD1	CASRSRDRETDTQYF	TGTGCCAGCAGATCCCGGGACAGGGAGACAGATACGCAGTATTTT
TRBV18	13	NA	TRBJ2-1	NA	CASSPKKVGEQFF	TGTGCCAGCTCACCCAAGAAGGTGGGCGAGCAGTTCTTC
TRBV10-3	13	NA	TRBJ1-5	NA	CAISERWDQPQHF	TGTGCCATCAGTGAACGGTGGGATCAGCCCCAGCATTTT
TRBV9	14	NA	TRBJ2-7	NA	CASSGGGRYDEQYF	TGTGCCAGCAGCGGGGGGGGCCGTTACGACGAGCAGTACTTC
TRBV18	14	NA	TRBJ1-2	NA	CASSPNQAEGGYTF	TGTGCCAGCTCTCCGAACCAGGCCGAGGGAGGCTACACCTTC
TRBV9	14	NA	TRBJ2-1	NA	CASSVGDRPNEQFF	TGTGCCAGCAGCGTAGGTGACAGGCCCAATGAGCAGTTCTTC
TRBV6-1	12	once	TRBJ1-5	NA	CATSRDNQPQHF	TGTGCCACTTCACGTGATAATCAGCCCCAGCATTTT
TRBV11-2	14	NA	TRBJ2-1	TRBD2	CASSPGTTGNEQFF	TGTGCCAGCAGTCCCGGGACTACAGGCAATGAGCAGTTCTTC
TRBV5-4	15	NA	TRBJ2-2	TRBD2	CASSPGLAFTGELFF	TGTGCCAGCAGCCCCGGACTAGCTTTCACCGGGGAGCTGTTTTTT
TRBV20-1	11	NA	TRBJ2-5	NA	CSARVTETQYF	TGCAGTGCTAGAGTCACGGAGACCCAGTACTTC
TRBV2	13	NA	TRBJ2-3	TRBD2	CARAGGGADTQYF	TGTGCCAGGGCGGGAGGTGGGGCAGATACGCAGTATTTT
TRBV5-1	14	NA	TRBJ2-7	TRBD2	CASSLVGSGREQYF	TGCGCCAGCAGCTTGGTGGGTAGCGGGAGGGAGCAGTACTTC
TRBV27	13	NA	TRBJ1-2	NA	CASSFIGNYGYTF	TGTGCCAGCAGTTTTATCGGGAACTATGGCTACACCTTC
TRBV7-6	13	NA	TRBJ2-1	TRBD2	CASSPGLASEQFF	TGTGCCAGCAGCCCGGGACTAGCATCTGAGCAGTTCTTC
TRBV29-1	13	NA	TRBJ2-5	TRBD1	CSVAGGRRETQYF	TGCAGCGTTGCAGGGGGCAGGCGGGAGACCCAGTACTTC
TRBV10-2	13	NA	TRBJ1-2	NA	CASTKRVRGGYTF	TGCGCCAGCACGAAAAGGGTTCGAGGTGGCTACACCTTC
TRBV29-1	14	NA	TRBJ2-1	TRBD2	CSVESSGGAGEQFF	TGCAGCGTTGAATCTAGCGGAGGGGCGGGTGAGCAGTTCTTC
TRBV13	14	NA	TRBJ2-3	TRBD2	CASTPGGSSDTQYF	TGTGCCAGCACCCCGGGGGGAAGTTCGGATACGCAGTATTTT
TRBV6-1	11	NA	TRBJ1-2	NA	CASTAGWGYTF	TGTGCCAGCACTGCGGGGTGGGGCTACACCTTC
TRBV9	15	NA	TRBJ2-5	NA	CASSDRDGPQETQYF	TGTGCCAGCAGCGACAGAGATGGGCCCCAAGAGACCCAGTACTTC
TRBV6-1	16	NA	TRBJ1-1	NA	CASSGGTGSPQVKAFF	TGTGCCAGCAGTGGCGGAACCGGCAGCCCTCAGGTCAAAGCTTTCTTT
TRBV11-2	15	NA	TRBJ2-5	NA	CASSRYRFGGETQYF	TGTGCCAGCAGCCGCTACAGGTTCGGTGGGGAGACCCAGTACTTC
TRBV7-3	15	NA	TRBJ1-1	NA	CASSLRAAPNTEAFF	TGTGCCAGCAGCCTAAGGGCCGCCCCGAACACTGAAGCTTTCTTT
TRBV7-8	15	NA	TRBJ1-1	NA	CASSLDWGKNTEAFF	TGTGCCAGCAGCTTAGATTGGGGGAAGAACACTGAAGCTTTCTTT
TRBV20-1	11	NA	TRBJ2-5	NA	CSASQQETQYF	TGCAGTGCTAGTCAGCAAGAGACCCAGTACTTC
TRBV10-3	13	NA	TRBJ1-2	TRBD1	CAITRGQPYGYTF	TGTGCCATCACCCGGGGACAGCCTTATGGCTACACCTTC
TRBV10-3	16	NA	TRBJ2-5	TRBD2	CAISPNLLAGTETQYF	TGTGCCATCAGCCCTAACTTACTAGCGGGAACAGAGACCCAGTACTTC
TRBV5-4	16	NA	TRBJ2-5	NA	CASSRRGLAEKRTQYF	TGTGCCAGCAGCCGCCGGGGGCTAGCGGAGAAGAGAACCCAGTACTTC
TRBV7-3	15	NA	TRBJ2-5	TRBD1	CAGSTGGTGWKTQYF	TGTGCCGGATCAACAGGGGGCACCGGGTGGAAGACCCAGTACTTC
TRBV7-6	15	once	TRBJ2-7	NA	CASSFSGSGSYEQYF	TGTGCCAGCAGCTTTTCAGGGTCCGGGTCCTACGAGCAGTACTTC
TRBV5-4	14	NA	TRBJ2-1	NA	CASSLPGNLNEQFF	TGTGCCAGCAGCTTGCCCGGTAACTTGAATGAGCAGTTCTTC
TRBV5-1	14	NA	TRBJ2-3	NA	CASSLAGSADTQYF	TGCGCCAGCAGCTTGGCGGGATCTGCAGATACGCAGTATTTT
TRBV7-7	13	NA	TRBJ2-3	NA	CASSLNPRDTQYF	TGTGCCAGCAGCCTCAACCCCCGTGATACGCAGTATTTT
TRBV6-6	13	NA	TRBJ1-1	NA	CASTSGPNTEAFF	TGTGCCAGCACGAGTGGGCCGAACACTGAAGCTTTCTTT
TRBV15	13	NA	TRBJ1-4	TRBD1	CATSMDRGRLSFF	TGTGCCACCAGCATGGACAGGGGGCGCCTGTCGTTTTTT
TRBV5-6	17	NA	TRBJ1-5	NA	CASSLGGIPNSNQPQHF	TGTGCCAGCAGCTTGGGCGGGATCCCGAATAGCAATCAGCCCCAGCATTTT
TRBV18	13	once	TRBJ2-5	NA	CASSPGLRETQYF	TGTGCCAGCTCACCCGGATTAAGAGAGACCCAGTACTTC
TRBV11-3	12	NA	TRBJ2-7	NA	CASSQGSYEQYF	TGTGCCAGCAGCCAGGGAAGCTACGAGCAGTACTTC
TRBV27	14	NA	TRBJ1-5	NA	CASSGSGLNQPQHF	TGTGCCAGCAGTGGGTCAGGGTTAAATCAGCCCCAGCATTTT
TRBV5-1	16	NA	TRBJ1-5	TRBD1	CASSLGQGASDQPQHF	TGCGCCAGCAGCTTGGGACAGGGGGCTTCGGATCAGCCCCAGCATTTT
TRBV6-5	14	NA	TRBJ1-2	NA	CASSQRDTYYGYTF	TGTGCCAGCAGCCAGAGGGACACCTACTATGGCTACACCTTC
TRBV5-1	13	NA	TRBJ2-5	TRBD1	CASSRTGQETQYF	TGCGCCAGCAGCCGGACAGGGCAAGAGACCCAGTACTTC
TRBV19	13	NA	TRBJ1-1	NA	CASSVRMNTEAFF	TGTGCCAGTAGTGTCAGGATGAACACTGAAGCTTTCTTT
TRBV7-3	14	NA	TRBJ2-7	TRBD2	CASSLSSGEYEQYF	TGTGCCAGCAGCTTATCTAGCGGAGAATACGAGCAGTACTTC
TRBV6-1	14	NA	TRBJ2-5	TRBD1	CASSWTGGGETQYF	TGTGCCAGCAGCTGGACAGGGGGTGGGGAGACCCAGTACTTC
TRBV6-5	15	NA	TRBJ1-3	NA	CASSIQGETGNTIYF	TGTGCCAGCAGTATACAGGGAGAAACTGGAAACACCATATATTTT
TRBV9	13	NA	TRBJ2-7	NA	CASSEASSYEQYF	TGTGCCAGCAGCGAGGCTAGCAGCTACGAGCAGTACTTC